This T cell receptor beta chain was captured in a study of control samples from healthy donors and cancer patients. The protocol was immunoSEQ multiplex PCR, while the TCRdb copy is restricted to in-frame clones and leaves out a portion. The data show roughly 120,000 clones, approximately 90% seen once. In its sample, this clone was seen once. V was clipped by 4 bases and J by 2 bases, with 18 bases between them. The CDR3 consists of 18 residues. Germline CDR1 reads ENHRY; CDR2 reads SYGVKD. The sequencing sample was made of blood. The TCR comes from a human donor in good health. The donor label of this sample is uncertain. The gene calls are TRBV10-3 and TRBJ2-6; no reliable D call. The CDR3 region is CAISVGPLGLPGANVLTF. CDR3 in DNA: TGTGCCATCAGTGTGGGCCCCTTAGGTCTCCCTGGGGCCAACGTCCTGACTTTC.